This note documents a single T cell receptor (beta chain) sequence. The sample belongs to a study of T cell responses to AZD1222 COVID-19 vaccine. The protocol was immunoSEQ multiplex PCR, while the TCRdb copy is restricted to in-frame clones and leaves out a portion. Of some 100,000 clones in the sample, about 86% were seen once. Germline-derived CDR1 and CDR2 are LNHNV and YYDKDF (reference sequence). This CDR3 contains 15 residues. V was shortened by 5 bases and J by 3 bases, with 13 bases between the two germline ends. The clonotype originates from an adult in good health. The sample here was peripheral blood, taken on day 0 of AZD1222 vaccination. The chain has TRBV15 and TRBJ2-2; D call uncertain. This CDR3 reads CATSRFPGHTGELFF. As DNA, the CDR3 is TGTGCCACCAGCCGGTTCCCCGGGCACACCGGGGAGCTGTTTTTT.